The source of this T cell receptor beta chain is a study of neurological immune-mediated disorders. This clonotype was recorded at least ten times. Its antigen is currently unknown. TCRdb itself ran the 5' RACE reads through MiXCR, one entry per CDR3 protein. The table includes 70,000 to 95,000 distinct CDR3 sequences, 13% to 15% detected once. Study-wide findings and caveats: Across subjects, no CDR3 amino acid sequence appeared in expanded clones of more than one subject, a finding that suggested private repertoires in all groups. HTLV-1-associated myelopathy led in TCR clonal expansion, while multiple sclerosis ranked lowest, below healthy controls.

The V segment lost 2 bases and the J segment 7 bases; nucleotides outside the gene matches: 11. CDR1 and CDR2 from the germline V gene are SGHRS and YFSETQ. The CDR3 has 17 residues. Sequenced input: PBMCs. The rearrangement joins TRBV5-1 to TRBJ1-5; TRBD1 agrees at 11 bases. The source is a woman between 45 and 65 years old in good health. CDR3 amino acids: CASSLKDRGREWQPQHF. For the CDR3, the DNA is TGCGCCAGCAGCTTAAAGGACAGGGGGCGTGAATGGCAGCCCCAGCATTTT.